These T cell receptor beta chains were read from a single sample in a study of blood T cell repertoires in COVID-19. Sequencing was performed with immunoSEQ multiplex PCR; in TCRdb, only in-frame clones are kept and a portion is missing. This table has roughly 100,000 clones, around four fifths appearing once. What was sequenced was peripheral blood. The source of these receptors is a man aged 35-49 years with active or convalescent COVID-19. Both conserved end residues are trimmed from each CDR3.

V gene: TRBV6-5; J gene: TRBJ1-2; CDR3 protein: ASSYSTARVGGYT
V gene: TRBV12-3/TRBV12-4; J gene: TRBJ1-1; CDR3 protein: ASITPGGAAF
V gene: TRBV5-1; J gene: TRBJ1-4; CDR3 protein: ASSLGQGNEKLF
V gene: TRBV19; J gene: TRBJ1-1; CDR3 protein: ASSIDHFSNTEAF
V gene: TRBV27; J gene: TRBJ1-1; CDR3 protein: ASSSMDRGPEAF
V gene: TRBV9; J gene: TRBJ1-5; CDR3 protein: ASSVGRGDQPQH
V gene: TRBV5-1; J gene: TRBJ2-1; CDR3 protein: ASGGAGFNEQF
V gene: TRBV2; J gene: TRBJ1-2; CDR3 protein: ASSGLQNYGYT
V gene: TRBV13; J gene: TRBJ1-1; CDR3 protein: ASSSKGHWNTEAF
V gene: TRBV19; J gene: TRBJ1-3; CDR3 protein: ASSAGTGNSGNTIY
V gene: TRBV2; J gene: TRBJ2-1; CDR3 protein: ASSGPGGISNEQF
V gene: TRBV2; J gene: TRBJ1-4; CDR3 protein: ASSEALRGEKLF
V gene: TRBV14; J gene: TRBJ1-6; CDR3 protein: ASSQGAGSYNSPLH
V gene: TRBV4-2; J gene: TRBJ1-6; CDR3 protein: ASSQEGSSYNSPLH
V gene: TRBV27; J gene: TRBJ1-6; CDR3 protein: ASSMTQGSNSPLH
V gene: TRBV12-3/TRBV12-4; J gene: TRBJ1-6; CDR3 protein: ASSFAGRSPLH
V gene: TRBV5-5; J gene: TRBJ1-2; CDR3 protein: ATGPGVNYGYT
V gene: TRBV6-5; J gene: TRBJ1-5; CDR3 protein: ASNTRQGSNQPQH
V gene: TRBV7-3; J gene: TRBJ2-2; CDR3 protein: ASSLTSGPTGELF
V gene: TRBV24-1; J gene: TRBJ2-2; CDR3 protein: ATSDFRETGELF
V gene: TRBV6-2/TRBV6-3; J gene: TRBJ2-2; CDR3 protein: ASSRSGSGELF
V gene: TRBV27; J gene: TRBJ1-1; CDR3 protein: ASSREFANTEAF
V gene: TRBV6-1; J gene: TRBJ1-5; CDR3 protein: ASSELGLLVNQPQH
V gene: TRBV2; J gene: TRBJ1-6; CDR3 protein: ASLFYRGIVNSPLH
V gene: TRBV11-2; J gene: TRBJ1-3; CDR3 protein: ASSLTWPAGNTIY
V gene: TRBV3-1/TRBV3-2; J gene: TRBJ2-1; CDR3 protein: ASSQDPGQHNEQF
V gene: TRBV7-9; J gene: TRBJ1-2; CDR3 protein: ASSSWTGSNYGYT
V gene: TRBV3-1/TRBV3-2; J gene: TRBJ1-5; CDR3 protein: ASSQGHYNQPQH
V gene: TRBV6-5; J gene: TRBJ2-7; CDR3 protein: ASSSPGTNRYEQY
V gene: TRBV11-2; J gene: TRBJ1-2; CDR3 protein: ASSLDHGTGRGYT
V gene: TRBV7-3; J gene: TRBJ1-5; CDR3 protein: ASSLRGWNPDQPQH
V gene: TRBV7-2; J gene: TRBJ1-5; CDR3 protein: ASSFRQGAAQPQH
V gene: TRBV10-3; J gene: TRBJ2-3; CDR3 protein: AISERVTDTQY
V gene: TRBV5-1; J gene: TRBJ2-3; CDR3 protein: ASSISPGGATDTQY
V gene: TRBV12-3/TRBV12-4; J gene: TRBJ1-5; CDR3 protein: ASSAQGYQPQH
V gene: TRBV7-9; J gene: TRBJ2-1; CDR3 protein: ASSPGQGADEQF
V gene: TRBV9; J gene: TRBJ2-2; CDR3 protein: ASSVVGRATGELF
V gene: TRBV11-2; J gene: TRBJ2-5; CDR3 protein: ASSLGGGERETQY
V gene: TRBV18; J gene: TRBJ1-3; CDR3 protein: ASSPDRMGIGNTIY
V gene: TRBV9; J gene: TRBJ1-1; CDR3 protein: ASSVDQNTEAF
V gene: TRBV7-2; J gene: TRBJ2-7; CDR3 protein: ASSLRQGPTYEQY
V gene: TRBV18; J gene: TRBJ2-3; CDR3 protein: ASSPLQGADTQY
V gene: TRBV7-2; J gene: TRBJ1-2; CDR3 protein: ASSRDTYGYT
V gene: TRBV10-3; J gene: TRBJ1-3; CDR3 protein: AISESRTVSGNTIY
V gene: TRBV19; J gene: TRBJ1-5; CDR3 protein: ASSGSGFQPQH
V gene: TRBV12-3/TRBV12-4; J gene: TRBJ1-6; CDR3 protein: ASSTGNYSPLH
V gene: TRBV11-2; J gene: TRBJ2-3; CDR3 protein: ASSSTGGTDTQY
V gene: TRBV19; J gene: TRBJ2-1; CDR3 protein: ASSIGDRAQF
V gene: TRBV19; J gene: TRBJ2-7; CDR3 protein: ASRPRTSGSYEQY
V gene: TRBV7-9; J gene: TRBJ2-1; CDR3 protein: ASSTGQKSYNEQF
V gene: TRBV19; J gene: TRBJ2-1; CDR3 protein: ASSIVSNEQF
V gene: TRBV5-1; J gene: TRBJ2-7; CDR3 protein: ASGPGTGIHEQY
V gene: TRBV3-1/TRBV3-2; J gene: TRBJ1-4; CDR3 protein: ASSQGDRNNEKLF
V gene: TRBV6-5; J gene: TRBJ2-1; CDR3 protein: ASSYSGASYNEQF
V gene: TRBV7-9; J gene: TRBJ1-2; CDR3 protein: ASSPGGRYGYT
V gene: TRBV7-9; J gene: TRBJ2-3; CDR3 protein: ATTGQGSTDTQY
V gene: TRBV30; J gene: TRBJ1-3; CDR3 protein: AWRAGGSGNTIY
V gene: TRBV21-1; J gene: TRBJ2-5; CDR3 protein: ASSKWRGPATQY